This is a list of T cell receptor beta chains from one sample in a study of T cells after yellow fever vaccination. TCRdb itself ran the 5' RACE reads through MiXCR, one entry per CDR3 protein. This table holds under 550,000 distinct CDR3 sequences, 20% to 25% found once. The specimen comprised PBMCs, sampled less than 25 days after the first yellow fever vaccination. All receptors come from a man aged 18 to 35 who received the YFV17D yellow fever vaccine. The CDR3 runs from the conserved cysteine through the conserved F or W. The D gene is left open where the match is weak. Size is stated for part of the rows, as once, few or many counts, or as a class when the clone is expanded.

>few|TRBV27|NA|TRBJ1-5
CASGEGFQPQHF
TGTGCCAGCGGGGAGGGGTTTCAGCCCCAGCATTTT
>few|TRBV20-1|NA|TRBJ2-5
CSARDRIWSSQYF
TGCAGTGCTAGAGATCGGATATGGAGCTCCCAGTACTTC
>NA|TRBV5-1|NA|TRBJ1-1
CASSWEATKSVNTEAFF
TGCGCCAGCAGCTGGGAAGCTACCAAATCAGTGAACACTGAAGCTTTCTTT
>NA|TRBV30|NA|TRBJ2-7
CAWTPLAGYSYEQYF
TGTGCCTGGACTCCCCTGGCAGGATACTCCTACGAGCAGTACTTC
>few|TRBV6-5|TRBD1|TRBJ2-5
CASSSHGTGSQTQYF
TGTGCCAGCAGTTCTCACGGGACAGGGTCGCAGACCCAGTACTTC
>few|TRBV27|TRBD2|TRBJ2-3
CASSSIGTSGGDTQYF
TGTGCCAGCAGTTCCATTGGGACTAGCGGGGGGGATACGCAGTATTTT
>NA|TRBV24-1|NA|TRBJ2-3
CATSDRGASTDTQYF
TGTGCCACCAGTGATCGGGGGGCCAGCACAGATACGCAGTATTTT
>NA|TRBV29-1|TRBD1|TRBJ1-1
CSVGTGLHTEAFF
TGCAGCGTTGGGACAGGGCTCCACACTGAAGCTTTCTTT
>few|TRBV5-1|NA|TRBJ2-2
CASSLGHNTGELFF
TGCGCCAGCAGCTTGGGACATAACACCGGGGAGCTGTTTTTT
>few|TRBV29-1|NA|TRBJ2-7
CSVFSDASSYEQYF
TGCAGCGTCTTCTCGGACGCGAGCTCCTACGAGCAGTACTTC
>few|TRBV12-3/TRBV12-4|TRBD2|TRBJ2-3
CASSSGGARADTQYF
TGTGCCAGCAGTAGCGGGGGGGCCCGGGCAGATACGCAGTATTTT
>few|TRBV27|NA|TRBJ1-1
CASSLTKNTEAFF
TGTGCCAGCAGTTTAACCAAGAACACTGAAGCTTTCTTT
>NA|TRBV5-1|TRBD1|TRBJ1-2
CASSRTGGGYGYTF
TGCGCCAGCAGTAGGACAGGGGGCGGCTATGGCTACACCTTC
>NA|TRBV5-1|NA|TRBJ2-2
CASSLVRGSGELFF
TGCGCCAGCAGCTTGGTCCGAGGGAGCGGGGAGCTGTTTTTT
>NA|TRBV6-5|TRBD2|TRBJ2-7
CASRRGTYEQYF
TGTGCCAGCAGGCGGGGGACCTACGAGCAGTACTTC
>few|TRBV10-3|TRBD2|TRBJ2-3
CAIRTARNPSGGAAGTDTQYF
TGTGCCATCCGTACGGCCCGGAACCCTAGCGGGGGGGCCGCAGGGACAGATACGCAGTATTTT
>few|TRBV5-1|NA|TRBJ1-1
CASSVGARDNTEAFF
TGCGCCAGCAGCGTAGGGGCCAGGGATAACACTGAAGCTTTCTTT
>few|TRBV6-2/TRBV6-3|NA|TRBJ2-5
CASSSSGSLQETQYF
TGTGCCAGCAGTTCCTCAGGGAGCTTGCAAGAGACCCAGTACTTC
>few|TRBV12-3/TRBV12-4|NA|TRBJ1-2
CASSLIGGLGYGYTF
TGTGCCAGCAGTTTGATCGGGGGGCTAGGCTATGGCTACACCTTC
>NA|TRBV7-6|NA|TRBJ2-4
CASSLRQDGGNIQYF
TGTGCCAGCAGCTTACGACAGGACGGCGGGAACATTCAGTACTTC
>NA|TRBV15|NA|TRBJ2-5
CATSRPLVQERQETQYF
TGTGCCACCAGCAGACCTTTGGTCCAAGAGAGACAAGAGACCCAGTACTTC
>many|TRBV6-1|NA|TRBJ2-2
CASSEVLAETGELFF
TGTGCCAGCAGTGAAGTCTTGGCGGAGACCGGGGAGCTGTTTTTT
>NA|TRBV28|TRBD1|TRBJ2-3
CASRSPGTGHTDTQYF
TGTGCCAGCAGGAGCCCCGGGACAGGGCACACAGATACGCAGTATTTT